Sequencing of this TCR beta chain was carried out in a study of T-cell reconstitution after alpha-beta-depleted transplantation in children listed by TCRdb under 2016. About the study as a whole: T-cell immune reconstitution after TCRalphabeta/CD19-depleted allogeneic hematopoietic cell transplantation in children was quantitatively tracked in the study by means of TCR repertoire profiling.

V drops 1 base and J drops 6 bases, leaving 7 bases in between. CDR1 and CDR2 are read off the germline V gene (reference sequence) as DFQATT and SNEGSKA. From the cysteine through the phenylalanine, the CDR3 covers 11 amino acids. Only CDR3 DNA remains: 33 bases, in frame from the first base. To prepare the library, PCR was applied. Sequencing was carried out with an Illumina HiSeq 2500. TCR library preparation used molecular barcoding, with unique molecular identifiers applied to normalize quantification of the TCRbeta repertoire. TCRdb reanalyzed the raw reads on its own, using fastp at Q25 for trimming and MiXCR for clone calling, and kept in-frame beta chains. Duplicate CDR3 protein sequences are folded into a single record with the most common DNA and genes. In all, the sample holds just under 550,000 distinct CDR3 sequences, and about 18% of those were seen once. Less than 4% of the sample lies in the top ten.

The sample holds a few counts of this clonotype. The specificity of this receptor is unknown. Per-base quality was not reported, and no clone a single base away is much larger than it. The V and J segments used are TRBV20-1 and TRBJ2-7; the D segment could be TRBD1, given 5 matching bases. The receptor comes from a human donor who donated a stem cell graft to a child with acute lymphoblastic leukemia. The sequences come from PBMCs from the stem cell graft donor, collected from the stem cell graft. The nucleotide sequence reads TGCAGTGCTAGAGTAGGGGTCGAGCAGTACTTC. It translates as CSARVGVEQYF.